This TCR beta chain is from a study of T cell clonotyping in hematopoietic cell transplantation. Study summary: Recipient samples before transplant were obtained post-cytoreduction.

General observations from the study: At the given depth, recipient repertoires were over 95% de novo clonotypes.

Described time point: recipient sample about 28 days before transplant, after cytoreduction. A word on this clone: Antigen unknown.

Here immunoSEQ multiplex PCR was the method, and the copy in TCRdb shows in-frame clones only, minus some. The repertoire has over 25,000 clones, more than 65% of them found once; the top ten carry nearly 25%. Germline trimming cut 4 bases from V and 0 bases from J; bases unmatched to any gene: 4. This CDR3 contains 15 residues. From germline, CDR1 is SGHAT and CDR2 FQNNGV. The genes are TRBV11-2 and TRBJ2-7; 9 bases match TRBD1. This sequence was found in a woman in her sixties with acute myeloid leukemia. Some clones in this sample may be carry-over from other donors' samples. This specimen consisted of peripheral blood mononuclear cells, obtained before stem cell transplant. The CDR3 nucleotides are TGTGCCAGCAGCTCAGGGACAGGGAGCTCCTACGAGCAGTACTTC. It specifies CASSSGTGSSYEQYF.